This T cell receptor beta chain was observed in a study of T cells in Graves' hyperthyroidism and ophthalmopathy. The study's findings and limits: Ophthalmopathy was separated from stable hyperthyroidism by a 13 V-J model.

This clonotype was counted at least ten times. Its antigen is not identified. The V end lost 5 bases, the J end lost 6 bases, and 17 bases lay between the germline ends. From germline, CDR1 is DFQATT and CDR2 SNEGSKA (reference sequence). This CDR3 comprises 14 residues. Amplified TCR beta CDR3 regions came from RNA transcripts. The HTBI primer set was used in a first-round RT-PCR of the TCR CDR3. MiXCR, run by TCRdb on the multiplex PCR reads, gives a single entry per CDR3 protein. Of a few hundred thousand distinct CDR3 sequences in the sample, about 13% are singletons; the top ten hold 30% to 40%. Enrolled ophthalmopathy patients presented with a Clinical Activity Score of at least 3, a NOSPECS grade of at least 4, and disease duration under 3 months.

The sample consisted of blood. The genes are TRBV20-1 and TRBJ1-5; tentative D call: TRBD1 (6 bases). This receptor was identified in a woman aged 40 to 50 with Graves' ophthalmopathy. The DNA of the CDR3 is TGCAGTGCTTCTCCCCAGGGGCATGGTCAGCCCCAGCATTTT. Translated, it gives CSASPQGHGQPQHF.